The source of this T cell receptor (beta chain) is a study of radiotherapy plus CTLA-4 blockade in lung cancer. Study details: Disease control was present in 30% to 40% of patients, and objective responses in about 19%. Study observations and caveats: With interferon-beta, early dynamics of blood T cell clones were reported to best predict response. An expansion of tumor-derived TCR clones occurred in blood after radiotherapy plus ipilimumab.

The CDR3 spans 16 amino acids, including both terminal residues. CDR1 is MNHEY, CDR2 SMNVEV, per germline (reference sequence). Of note for this clone: Its target is not known. It is unclear where the CDR3 begins or ends on the DNA, so no DNA is shown, and the CDR3 is as TCRdb lists it.

Generated by immunoSEQ multiplex PCR, the TCRdb table keeps only in-frame clones and is missing some. The sample lists about 100,000 clones; about four fifths were seen once. This chain connects TRBV27 to TRBJ2-3; the D call in the table, TRBD1, was not verified against the DNA. This receptor was taken from a human donor with non-small cell lung cancer who had stable disease on radiotherapy plus ipilimumab. The sequenced sample was peripheral blood, obtained from a patient treated with radiotherapy plus ipilimumab. This CDR3 is CASSPRQGFLADTQYF.